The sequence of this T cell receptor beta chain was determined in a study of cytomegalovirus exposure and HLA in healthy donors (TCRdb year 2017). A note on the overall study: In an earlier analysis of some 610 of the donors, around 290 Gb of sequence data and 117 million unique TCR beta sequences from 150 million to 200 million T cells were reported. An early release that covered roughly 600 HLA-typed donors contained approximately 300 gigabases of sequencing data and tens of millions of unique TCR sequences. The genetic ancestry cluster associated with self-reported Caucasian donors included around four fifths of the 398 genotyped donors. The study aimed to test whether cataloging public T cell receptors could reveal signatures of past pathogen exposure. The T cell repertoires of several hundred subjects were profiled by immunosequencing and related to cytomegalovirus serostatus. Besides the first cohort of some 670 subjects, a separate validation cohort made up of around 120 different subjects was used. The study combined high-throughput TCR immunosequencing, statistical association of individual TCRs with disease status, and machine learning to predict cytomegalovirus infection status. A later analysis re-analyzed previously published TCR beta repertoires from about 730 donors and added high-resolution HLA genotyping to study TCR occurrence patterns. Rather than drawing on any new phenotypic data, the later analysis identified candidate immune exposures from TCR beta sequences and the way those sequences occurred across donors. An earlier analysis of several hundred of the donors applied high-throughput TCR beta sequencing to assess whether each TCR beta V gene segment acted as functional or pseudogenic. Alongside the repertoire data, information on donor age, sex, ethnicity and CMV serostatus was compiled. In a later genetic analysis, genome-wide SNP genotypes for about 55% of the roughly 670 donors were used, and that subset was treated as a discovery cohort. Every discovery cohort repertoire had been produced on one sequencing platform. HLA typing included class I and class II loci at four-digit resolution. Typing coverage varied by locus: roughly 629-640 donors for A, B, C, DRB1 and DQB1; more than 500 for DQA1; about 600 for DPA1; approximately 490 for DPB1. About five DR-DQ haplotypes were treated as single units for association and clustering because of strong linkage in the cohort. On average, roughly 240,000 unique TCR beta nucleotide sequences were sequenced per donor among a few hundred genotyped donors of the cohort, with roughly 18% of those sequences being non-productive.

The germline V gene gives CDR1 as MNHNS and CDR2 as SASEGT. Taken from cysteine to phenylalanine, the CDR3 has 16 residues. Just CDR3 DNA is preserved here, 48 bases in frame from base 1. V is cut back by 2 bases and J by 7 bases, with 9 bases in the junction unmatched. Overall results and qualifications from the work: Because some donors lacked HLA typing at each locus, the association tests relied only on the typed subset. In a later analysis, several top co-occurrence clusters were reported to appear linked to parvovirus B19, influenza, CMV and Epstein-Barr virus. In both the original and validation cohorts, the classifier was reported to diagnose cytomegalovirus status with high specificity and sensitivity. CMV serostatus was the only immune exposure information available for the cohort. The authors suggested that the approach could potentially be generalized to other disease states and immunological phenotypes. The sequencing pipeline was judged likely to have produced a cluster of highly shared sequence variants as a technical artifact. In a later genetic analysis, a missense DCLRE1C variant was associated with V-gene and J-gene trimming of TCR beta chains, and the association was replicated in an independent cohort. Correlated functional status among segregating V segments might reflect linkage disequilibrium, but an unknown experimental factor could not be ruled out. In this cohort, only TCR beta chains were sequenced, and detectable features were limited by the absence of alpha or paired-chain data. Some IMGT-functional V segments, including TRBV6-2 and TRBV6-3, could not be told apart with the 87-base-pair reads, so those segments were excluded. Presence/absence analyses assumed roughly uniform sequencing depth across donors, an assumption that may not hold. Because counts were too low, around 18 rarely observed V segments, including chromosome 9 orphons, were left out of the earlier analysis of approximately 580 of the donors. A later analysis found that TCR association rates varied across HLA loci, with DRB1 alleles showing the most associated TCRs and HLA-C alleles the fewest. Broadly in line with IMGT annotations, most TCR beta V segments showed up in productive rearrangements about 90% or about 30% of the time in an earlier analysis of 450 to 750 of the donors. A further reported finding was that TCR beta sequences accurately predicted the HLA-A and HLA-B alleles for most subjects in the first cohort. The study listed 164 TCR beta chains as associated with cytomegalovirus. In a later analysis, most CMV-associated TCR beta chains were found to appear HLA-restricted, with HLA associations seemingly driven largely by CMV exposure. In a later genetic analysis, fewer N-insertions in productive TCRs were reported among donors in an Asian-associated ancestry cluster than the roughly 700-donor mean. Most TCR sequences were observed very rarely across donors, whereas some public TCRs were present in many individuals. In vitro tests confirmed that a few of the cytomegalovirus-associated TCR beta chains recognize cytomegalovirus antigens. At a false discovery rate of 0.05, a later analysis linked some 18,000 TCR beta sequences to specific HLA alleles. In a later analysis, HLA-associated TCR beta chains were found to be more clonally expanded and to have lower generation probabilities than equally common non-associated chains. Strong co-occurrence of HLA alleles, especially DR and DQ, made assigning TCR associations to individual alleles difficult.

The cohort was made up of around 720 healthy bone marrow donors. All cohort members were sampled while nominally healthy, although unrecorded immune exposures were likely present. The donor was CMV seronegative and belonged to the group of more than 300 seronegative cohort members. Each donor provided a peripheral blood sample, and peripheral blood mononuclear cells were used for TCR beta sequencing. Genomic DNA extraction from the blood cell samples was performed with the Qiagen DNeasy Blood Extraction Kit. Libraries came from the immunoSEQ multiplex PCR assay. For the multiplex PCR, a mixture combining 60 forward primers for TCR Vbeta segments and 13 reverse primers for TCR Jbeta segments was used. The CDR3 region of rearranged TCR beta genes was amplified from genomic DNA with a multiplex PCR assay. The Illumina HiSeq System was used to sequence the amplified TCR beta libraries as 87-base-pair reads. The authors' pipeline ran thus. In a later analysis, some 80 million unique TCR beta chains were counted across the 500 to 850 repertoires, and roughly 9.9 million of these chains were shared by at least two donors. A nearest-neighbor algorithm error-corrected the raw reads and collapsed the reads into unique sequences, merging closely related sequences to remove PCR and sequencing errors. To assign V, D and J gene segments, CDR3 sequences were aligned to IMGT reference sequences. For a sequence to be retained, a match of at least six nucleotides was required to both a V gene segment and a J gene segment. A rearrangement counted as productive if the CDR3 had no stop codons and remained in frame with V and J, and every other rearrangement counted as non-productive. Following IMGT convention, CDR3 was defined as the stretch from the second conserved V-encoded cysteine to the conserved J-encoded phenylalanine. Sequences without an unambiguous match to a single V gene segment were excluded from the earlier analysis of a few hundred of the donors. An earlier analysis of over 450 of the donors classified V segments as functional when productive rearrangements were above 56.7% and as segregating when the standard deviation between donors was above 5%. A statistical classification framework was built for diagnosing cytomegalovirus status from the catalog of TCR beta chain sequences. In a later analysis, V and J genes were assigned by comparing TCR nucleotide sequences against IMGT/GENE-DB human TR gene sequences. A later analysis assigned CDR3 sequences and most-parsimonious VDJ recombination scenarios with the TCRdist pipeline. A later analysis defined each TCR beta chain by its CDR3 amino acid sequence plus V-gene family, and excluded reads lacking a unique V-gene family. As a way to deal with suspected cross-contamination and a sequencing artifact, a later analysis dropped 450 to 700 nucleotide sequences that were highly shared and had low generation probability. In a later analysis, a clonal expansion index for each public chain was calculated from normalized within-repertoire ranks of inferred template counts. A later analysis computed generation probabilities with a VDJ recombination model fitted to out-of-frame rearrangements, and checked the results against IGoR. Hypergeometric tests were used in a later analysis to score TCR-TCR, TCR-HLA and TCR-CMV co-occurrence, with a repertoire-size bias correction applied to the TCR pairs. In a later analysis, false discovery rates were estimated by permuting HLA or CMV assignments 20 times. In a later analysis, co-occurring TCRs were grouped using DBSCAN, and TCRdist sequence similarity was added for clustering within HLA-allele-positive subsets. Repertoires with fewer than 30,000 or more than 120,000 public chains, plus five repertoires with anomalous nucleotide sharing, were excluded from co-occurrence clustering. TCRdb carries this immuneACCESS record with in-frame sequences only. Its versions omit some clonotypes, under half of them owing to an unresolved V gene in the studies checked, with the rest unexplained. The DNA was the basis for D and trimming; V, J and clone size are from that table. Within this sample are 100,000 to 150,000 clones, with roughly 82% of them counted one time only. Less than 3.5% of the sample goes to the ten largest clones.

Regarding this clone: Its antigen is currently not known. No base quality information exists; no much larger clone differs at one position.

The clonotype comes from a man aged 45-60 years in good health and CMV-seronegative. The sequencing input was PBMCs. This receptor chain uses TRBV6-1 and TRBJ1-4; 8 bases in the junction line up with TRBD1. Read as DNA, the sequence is TGTGCCAGCAGTGAATCAGGGGGCTGGGGGGGTGAAAAACTGTTTTTT. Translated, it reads CASSESGGWGGEKLFF.